The 28 T cell receptor beta chains listed next were all sequenced from one sample in a study of persistence of HIV-infected CD4 T cells. The immunoSEQ assay was version 4, run in survey mode. The table came from immunoSEQ multiplex PCR; TCRdb's copy has only in-frame clones and leaves some out. This sample has about 45,000 clones; about 87% occur once, and the top ten carry around 0.48%. The antigens for these receptors are not known. Nonspecific anti-CD3/anti-CD28 bead stimulation represents the broad CD4+ T cell repertoire. Responding CD4+ T cells were sorted by upregulation of both CD40 ligand and CD69. This specimen consisted of CD4+ T cells sorted from PBMCs after approximately 19-hour stimulation, obtained from a patient who received antiretroviral therapy. The receptors here all came from an adult woman with HIV who was CMV-seropositive.

The chain recombines TRBV3-1 (or the pseudogene TRBV3-2) with TRBJ1-2, with unresolved D. Per germline, CDR1 LGHDT and CDR2 YNNKEL (reference sequence). V gave up 1 base and J gave up 8 bases, with 11 bases separating them. This CDR3 is built from 13 residues. CDR3 bases: TGTGCCAGCAGCCAAGTTACTGGAGGCGGCTACACCTTC. This translates into CASSQVTGGGYTF.

The chain carries TRBV12-3 or TRBV12-4 and TRBJ2-1; D remains ambiguous. The CDR3 totals 12 residues. V was shortened by 2 bases and J by 6 bases, with 5 bases between the two germline ends. The CDR3 loop is CASSLFSNEQFF. CDR3 in DNA: TGTGCCAGCAGTTTATTTAGCAATGAGCAGTTCTTC.

The chain links TRBV2 to TRBJ1-6, with a possible D match to TRBD1 (5 bases). CDR1 is SNHLY, CDR2 FYNNEI, per germline. This CDR3 has 17 residues. V dropped 1 base and J dropped 6 bases, with 16 bases sitting between them. CDR3 DNA: TGTGCCAGCAGTGAAGAAGCTCCCGGGGGACGTAATTCACCCCTCCACTTT. Its protein is CASSEEAPGGRNSPLHF.

The table lists this clone with a few counts. V usage is TRBV6-1 and J usage is TRBJ1-2; 9 bases are shared with TRBD1. This CDR3 has 15 amino acids. The ends lost 2 bases at V and 7 bases at J; junction bases unmatched: 8. The germline V gene has CDR1 MNHNS and CDR2 SASEGT. The CDR3 coding sequence is TGTGCCAGCAGTGAACGGGCGGGACAGGGAAGTGGCTACACCTTC. This sequence encodes CASSERAGQGSGYTF.

V usage is TRBV14 and J usage is TRBJ1-4; D not resolved. The CDR3 runs 15 residues. The V and J ends lost 0 bases and 7 bases respectively, with 12 bases between them. Per the germline V gene, CDR1 is SGHDN and CDR2 is FVKESK. The CDR3 sequence is CASSQDRALTEKLFF. CDR3 nucleotides: TGTGCCAGCAGCCAAGACCGGGCTCTGACTGAAAAACTGTTTTTT.

This chain links TRBV6-5 with TRBJ2-2, with 10 bases aligning to TRBD1. Trimming removed 6 bases from V and 4 bases from J; junction bases left unmatched: 2. The germline gives CDR1 MNHEY, CDR2 SVGAGI. CDR3 length equals 14 residues. In DNA form, the CDR3 reads TGTGCCAGCAGGGGGACAGGGGCCACCGGGGAGCTGTTTTTT. This translates into CASRGTGATGELFF.

V gene TRBV6-1 combines with J gene TRBJ2-7; TRBD2 is a possible D gene (6 bases). CDR3 length: 13 residues. V was clipped by 3 bases and J by 7 bases, with 13 bases between them. The V gene's germline CDR1 is MNHNS and CDR2 SASEGT. CDR3 sequence reads: CASSDSLGREQYV. For the CDR3, the DNA is TGTGCCAGCAGTGATAGTTTAGGGAGGGAGCAGTACGTC.

The rearrangement uses TRBV7-3 and TRBJ2-5, with a weak D call TRBD1 (6 bases). Between the trimmed V and J ends, which lost 4 bases and 4 bases, there was a span of 16 bases. CDR1 SGHTA and CDR2 FQGTGA come from the germline V gene. The CDR3 sequence is 15 residues long. CDR3 region: CASSYGTGSGETQYF. As DNA, the CDR3 is TGTGCCAGCAGCTATGGAACAGGGTCCGGAGAGACCCAGTACTTC.

This chain uses TRBV6-5 with TRBJ2-7, with 9 bases aligning to TRBD1. Germline V gene lookup returns CDR1 MNHEY and CDR2 SVGAGI. This CDR3 contains 14 residues. With 6 bases clipped from V and 3 bases from J, the junction kept 6 bases outside the gene matches. The CDR3 loop reads CASRKGQGGYEQYF. In DNA form, the CDR3 reads TGTGCCAGCAGGAAGGGACAGGGAGGCTACGAGCAGTACTTC.

J is TRBJ1-5 and V is TRBV9; maybe TRBD1 (5 bases). CDR3 size: 16 residues. CDR1 and CDR2 (germline): SGDLS, YYNGEE. The V end was cut by 3 bases, the J end by 2 bases, with 15 bases between. CDR3 residues: CASSATGDGRNQPQHF. CDR3 bases: TGTGCCAGCAGCGCCACCGGGGACGGACGCAATCAGCCCCAGCATTTT. Complete variable domain (other parts from reference TRBV9 and TRBJ1-5): DSGVTQTPKHLITATGQRVTLRCSPRSGDLSVYWYQQSLDQGLQFLIQYYNGEERAKGNILERFSAQQFPDLHSELNLSSLELGDSALYFCASSATGDGRNQPQHFGDGTRLSIL.

J is TRBJ1-3 and V is TRBV13; TRBD1 might be the D (5 bases). The CDR3 sequence is 14 residues long. V was trimmed by 4 bases and J by 2 bases, leaving 9 bases between them. Germline V gives CDR1 PRHDT, CDR2 FYEKMQ (reference sequence). Here the CDR3 reads CASSSGGTGNTIYF. The CDR3, as DNA: TGTGCCAGCAGCTCGGGGGGGACTGGAAACACCATATATTTT.

The chain carries TRBV11-1 and TRBJ2-7; possible D gene TRBD1, 5 bases. Trimming pared 5 bases from V and 5 bases from J, leaving 19 bases between. CDR1 SGHAT and CDR2 FQDESV come from the germline V gene (reference sequence). The CDR3 totals 15 residues. CDR3 sequence reads: CASSRGQGWGNEQYF. The CDR3 nucleotides are TGTGCCAGCAGCCGAGGCCAAGGGTGGGGCAACGAGCAGTACTTC.

The chain recombines TRBV5-1 with TRBJ1-2; no reliable D call. Germline V gene sequence: CDR1 SGHRS, CDR2 YFSETQ. The CDR3 is made up of 12 amino acids. V lost 0 bases and J lost 7, with 7 bases in between. CDR3 coding DNA: TGCGCCAGCAGCTTGGACCATAGTGGCTACACCTTC. Amino acid sequence: CASSLDHSGYTF.

CDR3 sequence: CATSDPTGGNTEAFF. CDR3 in DNA: TGTGCCACCAGTGATCCGACAGGGGGGAACACTGAAGCTTTCTTT. The rearrangement joins TRBV24-1 to TRBJ1-1, with 9 nucleotides matching TRBD1. The germline CDR1 and CDR2 sequences are KGHDR and SFDVKD. This CDR3 contains 15 residues. The V and J ends lost 3 bases and 1 base, in that order; junction bases with no gene match: 2.

The chain employs TRBV11-3 and TRBJ2-4; 8 bases agree with TRBD2. The V segment lost 1 base and the J segment 8 bases; nucleotides outside the gene matches: 7. Looked up from germline, CDR1 is SGHNT and CDR2 is YENEEA. This CDR3 is 15 amino acids long. CDR3 DNA: TGTGCCAGCAGCTTAGGAGGGACTAGGGGGGACATTCAGTACTTC. It translates to CASSLGGTRGDIQYF.

The chain joins TRBV14 to TRBJ2-1, with D unresolved. The V end lost 4 bases, the J end lost 0 bases, and 13 bases lay between the germline ends. Germline CDR1 reads SGHDN; CDR2 reads FVKESK. CDR3 length: 16 amino acids. CDR3 sequence: CASSPTNPNSYNEQFF. CDR3 DNA: TGTGCCAGCAGCCCTACAAATCCGAACTCCTACAATGAGCAGTTCTTC.

The J gene is TRBJ1-4, the V gene TRBV6-4, with TRBD1 matching 7 bases. The CDR3 loop spans 15 amino acids. Unmatched junction bases numbered 7, after V lost 4 bases and J lost 5 bases. Germline lookup yields CDR1 MRHNA and CDR2 SNTAGT. CDR3 in DNA: TGTGCCAGCAGTGCCCAGGGGGGAAAGAATGAAAAACTGTTTTTT. Translating gives CASSAQGGKNEKLFF.

This chain connects TRBV6-5 to TRBJ2-5; D might be TRBD1 or TRBD2, each matching 6 bases. With 5 bases removed from V and 5 bases from J, the gap between germline ends came to 12 bases. The length of the CDR3 is 13 residues. Germline V gene lookup returns CDR1 MNHEY and CDR2 SVGAGI. The CDR3 here is CASSRQGRETQYF. In nucleotides, the CDR3 is TGTGCCAGCAGTCGGCAGGGGAGGGAGACCCAGTACTTC.

V gene TRBV20-1 combines with J gene TRBJ2-5; TRBD2 matches at 8 bases. Unmatched junction bases numbered 15, after V lost 3 bases and J lost 3 bases. Germline CDR1 and CDR2: DFQATT and SNEGSKA (reference sequence). This CDR3 region has 17 residues. CDR3 protein: CSASISGASTVEETQYF. The CDR3 DNA reads as TGCAGTGCTAGTATTAGCGGGGCCTCGACAGTCGAAGAGACCCAGTACTTC.

Written as DNA, the CDR3 is TGTGCCAGCAGCCTTCCGGGGGGTAAACTGTTTTTT. Amino acids: CASSLPGGKLFF. The chain combines TRBV9 with TRBJ1-4; D possibly corresponds to TRBD1 (5 bases). Germline V gene data show CDR1 as SGDLS and CDR2 as YYNGEE. The CDR3 is 12 residues long. Trimming removed 4 bases at V and 11 bases at J, with 12 bases between.

This sequence joins TRBV5-1 and TRBJ1-4, with 8 bases identical to TRBD1. CDR3 length: 16 residues. CDR1 is SGHRS and CDR2 is YFSETQ in the germline V gene. V gave up 2 bases and J gave up 4 bases; unmatched junction bases: 7. CDR3 residues: CASSLQPTGGNEKLFF. CDR3 nucleotides: TGCGCCAGCAGCTTACAACCAACAGGGGGTAATGAAAAACTGTTTTTT.

In DNA form, the CDR3 reads TGCGCCAGTCAGCTGGGACAGGGGTCTTCACCCCTCCACTTT. Its protein product is CASQLGQGSSPLHF. The chain recombines TRBV5-1 with TRBJ1-6, with 10 bases lining up with TRBD1. J was trimmed by 9 bases and V by 8 bases; bases with no gene match: 8. The length of the CDR3 is 14 residues. The germline gives CDR1 SGHRS, CDR2 YFSETQ.

This clone has only one observation. The chain has TRBV6-1 and TRBJ2-3, with TRBD2 matching 9 bases. This CDR3 comprises 13 residues. CDR1 is MNHNS and CDR2 is SASEGT in the germline V gene. V lost 1 base to trimming and J lost 13 bases; unmatched junction nucleotides: 6. The CDR3 loop reads CASSEVLAGREYF. CDR3 in DNA: TGTGCCAGCAGTGAAGTCCTAGCGGGGCGCGAGTATTTT.

The rearrangement links TRBV27 to TRBJ2-2; 8 nucleotides line up with TRBD1. The CDR3 runs 16 residues. V was pared by 5 bases and J by 0 bases, with 5 bases of the junction left unmatched. Germline values: CDR1 MNHEY, CDR2 SMNVEV (reference sequence). The CDR3 nucleotides read TGTGCCAGCAGTAAGGACAGGGCAGCGAACACCGGGGAGCTGTTTTTT. This encodes CASSKDRAANTGELFF.

This chain joins TRBV3-1 (or the pseudogene TRBV3-2) and TRBJ2-3; D unclear. CDR3 length: 12 residues. The V end lost 4 bases, the J end lost 3 bases, and 5 bases lay between the germline ends. CDR1 is LGHDT, CDR2 YNNKEL, per germline (reference sequence). The CDR3 spells CASSLETDTQYF. The CDR3 nucleotides read TGTGCCAGCAGCCTCGAGACAGATACGCAGTATTTT.

Notes on this clone: The sample contains more than one DNA sequence encoding this CDR3. The chain joins TRBV27 to TRBJ1-2; D not certain. Germline CDR1 is MNHEY and CDR2 is SMNVEV (reference sequence). The length of the CDR3 is 13 residues. The ends were cut back, 0 bases at V and 8 bases at J, with 10 bases in the middle. CDR3 in DNA: TGTGCCAGCAGTTTATCGACGGGTGGAGGCTACACCTTC. The encoded protein is CASSLSTGGGYTF.

The chain employs TRBV15 and TRBJ2-7, with D perhaps assigned TRBD1 or TRBD2 (5 bases each). CDR3 length: 14 residues. The V gene lost 7 bases and the J gene lost 6 bases, with 19 bases spanning the gap. The germline CDR1 and CDR2 sequences are LNHNV and YYDKDF (reference sequence). CDR3 region: CATTSIGGTGEQYV. The CDR3 DNA is TGTGCCACCACCTCGATTGGGGGAACTGGCGAGCAGTACGTC.

The rearrangement uses TRBV11-3 and TRBJ2-5; 7 bases match TRBD1. Germline V gene sequence: CDR1 SGHNT, CDR2 YENEEA. The junction had 11 bases not matched to a gene; V was cut back by 5 bases and J by 5 bases. The CDR3 consists of 15 residues. The CDR3 DNA is TGTGCCAGCAGCCCAGGGACAGACAGACTTGAGACCCAGTACTTC. Protein product: CASSPGTDRLETQYF.